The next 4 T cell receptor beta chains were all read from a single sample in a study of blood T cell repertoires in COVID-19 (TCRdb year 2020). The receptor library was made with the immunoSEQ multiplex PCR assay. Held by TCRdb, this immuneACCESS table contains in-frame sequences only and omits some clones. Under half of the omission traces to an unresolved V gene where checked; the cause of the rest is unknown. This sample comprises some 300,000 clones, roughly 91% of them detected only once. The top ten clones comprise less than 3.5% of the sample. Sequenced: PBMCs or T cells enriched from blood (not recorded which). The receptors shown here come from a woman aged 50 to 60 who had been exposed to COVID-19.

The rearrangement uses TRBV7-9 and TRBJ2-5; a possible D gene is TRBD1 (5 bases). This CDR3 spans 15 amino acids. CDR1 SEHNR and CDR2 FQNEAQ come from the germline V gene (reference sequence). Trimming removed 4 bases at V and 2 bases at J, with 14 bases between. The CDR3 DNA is TGTGCCAGCAGCTGGGGAACAGGCCCACAAGAGACCCAGTACTTC. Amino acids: CASSWGTGPQETQYF.

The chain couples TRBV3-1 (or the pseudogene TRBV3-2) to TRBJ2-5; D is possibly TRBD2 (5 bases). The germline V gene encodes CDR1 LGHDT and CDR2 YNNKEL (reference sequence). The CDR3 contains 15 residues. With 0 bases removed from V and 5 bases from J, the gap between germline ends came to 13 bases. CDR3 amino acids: CASSQEVGWRETQYF. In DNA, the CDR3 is TGTGCCAGCAGCCAAGAGGTGGGTTGGAGGGAGACCCAGTACTTC.

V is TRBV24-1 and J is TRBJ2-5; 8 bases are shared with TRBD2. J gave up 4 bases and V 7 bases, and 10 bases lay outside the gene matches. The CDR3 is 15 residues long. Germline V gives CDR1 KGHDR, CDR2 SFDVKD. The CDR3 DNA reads TGTGCCACCAGCCGAATCGGGGGGGCCGGAGAGACCCAGTACTTC. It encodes CATSRIGGAGETQYF.

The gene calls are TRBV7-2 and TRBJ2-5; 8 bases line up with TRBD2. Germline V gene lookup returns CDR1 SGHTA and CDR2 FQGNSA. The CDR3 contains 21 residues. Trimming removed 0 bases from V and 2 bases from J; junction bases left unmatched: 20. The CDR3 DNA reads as TGTGCCAGCAGCTTAGCGAGCGGGGGCCTACTACGTGCGATTAGTCAAGAGACCCAGTACTTC. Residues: CASSLASGGLLRAISQETQYF.